The clone carrying this T cell receptor (beta chain) was seen ten or more times. The antigen is unknown. Each sample gave at least 6 million isolated PBMCs. The data stem from a study of blood T cells in healthy people across ages. A J-beta primer mix and a sample-barcoded 5' primer were used in a second PCR of roughly 6 to 11 cycles. TCRdb itself ran the 5' RACE reads through MiXCR, one entry per CDR3 protein. The repertoire holds fewer than 2,000,000 distinct CDR3 sequences, with about 31% as singletons. Findings of the study overall: TCR beta diversity per million T cells fell roughly linearly with age. Bulk PBMC profiling left naive and antigen-experienced comparisons inconclusive.

Germline CDR1 reads DFQATT; CDR2 reads SNEGSKA (reference sequence). Trimming shortened V by 3 bases and J by 4 bases, and 9 bases separated the two germline ends. The CDR3 sequence is 12 residues long. The source is a woman aged 25 to 39 in good health. The specimen sequenced was blood. The rearrangement joins TRBV20-1 to TRBJ1-2; D ambiguous. The DNA for the CDR3 is TGCAGTGCTAGGATACAGCCCTATGGCTACACCTTC. As protein: CSARIQPYGYTF.